These T cell receptor beta chains were read from a single sample in a study of graft-versus-host responses after intestinal transplantation. No antigens are known for them. Measured with immunoSEQ multiplex PCR; TCRdb has only the in-frame clones, and not every one. The repertoire holds just over 85,000 clones, with 85% to 95% as singletons. Here the sequenced sample was unstimulated CD8+ T cells sorted from spleen or lymph node cells, taken before transplant. These receptors were collected from a human donor who was the organ donor for an intestinal transplant. Both conserved end residues are part of each CDR3. The size entry is marked missing in some rows and otherwise reads once, few, many or a size class.

V gene	J gene	clone size	CDR3 protein
TRBV6-5	NA	NA	CARSPGHLSYEQYF
TRBV19	TRBJ2-7	NA	CASSISSGQGFHEQYF
TRBV6-5	TRBJ1-2	NA	CASSYGGGYTF
TRBV10-3	TRBJ1-1	few	CAISAGRLARGWVAFF
TRBV6-5	TRBJ2-7	NA	CASSYSGGLYEQYF
TRBV7-3	TRBJ2-3	NA	CASSQTGSDTQYF
TRBV7-9	TRBJ2-3	NA	CASSPTSASDTQYF
TRBV4-1	TRBJ2-3	NA	CASSQDLGADTQYF
TRBV2	TRBJ2-1	NA	CASSDLGSYNEQFF
TRBV11-3	TRBJ2-7	NA	CASSSPDNYEQYF
TRBV27	TRBJ2-3	NA	CASSLDWSDTQYF
TRBV19	TRBJ2-7	NA	CASSIYRGPYEQYF
TRBV2	TRBJ2-1	NA	CASSWTGSLNEQFF
TRBV15	TRBJ1-5	NA	CATSTWDTRDSQPQHF
TRBV5-4	TRBJ1-1	NA	CASSPWQGLMNTEAFF
TRBV7-2	TRBJ1-1	NA	CASSWGGGRSFENEAFF
TRBV2	TRBJ2-4	NA	CASSSRGQTKLNIQYF
TRBV27	TRBJ2-3	NA	CASSPQGSSTDTQYF
TRBV7-6	TRBJ1-4	NA	CASSLNRGILGEKLFF
TRBV4-3	TRBJ1-6	NA	CASSLGPLTSNSPLHF
TRBV19	TRBJ1-4	NA	CASSIVPDRNNEKLFF
TRBV19	TRBJ2-7	few	CASSIAGGSYEQYF
TRBV7-3	TRBJ2-1	once	CASSLTGPLREYNEQFF
TRBV5-6	TRBJ1-2	few	CASSPGQGSRSTF
TRBV5-6	TRBJ1-5	NA	CASSFRQGGQPQHF
TRBV9	TRBJ1-6	NA	CASSVTGGASYNSPLHF
TRBV19	TRBJ2-1	NA	CASSVPPGSYNEQFF
TRBV27	TRBJ1-2	NA	CASSLVAGATNYGYTF
TRBV2	TRBJ2-5	NA	CASSGLVGETQYF
TRBV5-6	TRBJ2-7	NA	CASSLEQWYEQYF
TRBV4-1	TRBJ2-3	once	CASSHPARTISLPQYF
TRBV14	TRBJ2-3	NA	CASSPLLAHTQYF
TRBV28	TRBJ2-3	NA	CASSFWMGATDTQYF
TRBV27	TRBJ2-2	NA	CASSYFGGNTGELFF
TRBV4-1	TRBJ1-2	NA	CASSQDSYGYTF
TRBV28	TRBJ1-4	NA	CASSFGQRATNEKLFF
TRBV28	TRBJ2-7	NA	CASSLSAGSIRSYEQYF
TRBV9	TRBJ1-2	NA	CASSAFETENYGYTF
TRBV5-1	TRBJ2-7	NA	CASSLDGTSGNEQYF
TRBV9	TRBJ2-7	NA	CASSGTGLGEQYF
TRBV4-3	TRBJ2-7	NA	CASSQDLWDREFF
TRBV15	TRBJ2-7	NA	CATSPGTGSSYEQYF
TRBV19	TRBJ1-1	NA	CASSIERDWRATEAFF
TRBV25-1	TRBJ1-1	NA	CASYSGHTEAFF
TRBV27	TRBJ2-2	NA	CASTPSLSGELFF
TRBV27	TRBJ1-2	NA	CASSTPRDTYGYTF
TRBV2	TRBJ2-1	NA	CASGTSSYEQFF
TRBV19	TRBJ2-5	NA	CASSTFPRGGRETQYF
TRBV7-9	TRBJ1-3	NA	CASSLLDRENTIYF
TRBV15	TRBJ1-4	NA	CATSRTYHEKLFF
TRBV4-1	TRBJ2-7	NA	CASSQAGPYEQYF
TRBV5-6	TRBJ1-4	NA	CASSDTTNEKLFF
TRBV29-1	TRBJ2-7	NA	CSVATPNYEQYF
TRBV5-4	TRBJ2-5	NA	CASSLQGSETQYF
TRBV7-2	TRBJ2-7	few	CASSQPGHNSWEQYF